The entry that follows covers one T cell receptor beta chain sequence. Generated by immunoSEQ multiplex PCR, the TCRdb table keeps only in-frame clones and is missing some. The table shows about 150,000 clones, with around nine tenths occurring only once. The record originates from a study of cytomegalovirus exposure and HLA in healthy donors. Trimming took 2 bases from V and 3 from J; bases not matched to a gene: 1. Germline CDR1 is SGHRS and CDR2 is YFSETQ. The CDR3 has 14 amino acids. The sample comprised PBMCs. This TCR derives from a man in his late teens or twenties in good health and CMV-seropositive. J is TRBJ2-7 and V is TRBV5-1; 11 bases are a match to TRBD2. CDR3: CASSFSGGGYEQYF. DNA of the CDR3: TGCGCCAGCAGCTTTAGCGGGGGGGGCTACGAGCAGTACTTC.